Reported below is one T cell receptor beta chain. Its cognate antigen is unknown. One junction end does not reproduce the germline sequence, and a read error may be involved. Germline CDR1 is MDHEN and CDR2 is SYDVKM. This CDR3 spans 13 amino acids. This record belongs to a study of T-cell reconstitution after alpha-beta-depleted transplantation in children. Regarding the study as a whole: Approximately two months post-transplant, alpha-beta T cells reportedly originated from several hundred expanded graft clones.

Unique molecular identifiers were used in preparing the TCRbeta library. MiXCR was run by TCRdb on the PCR reads, yielding one entry per CDR3 protein. The sample lists around 490,000 distinct CDR3 sequences, more than 9.5% occurring once. This sequence joins TRBV28 and TRBJ1-1; the D is unclear. This sequence originates from a female patient aged 2-10 years who had a stem cell transplant for aplastic anemia, so the T cells may come from the graft donor. Sequences were derived from PBMCs, mostly from graft donor cells, sampled 180 days after TCRalphabeta/CD19-depleted stem cell transplant. Here the CDR3 DNA reads TGTGCCAGCAGCTTCGGACGGAACGCTGAAGCTTTCTTT. Protein: CASSFGRNAEAFF.